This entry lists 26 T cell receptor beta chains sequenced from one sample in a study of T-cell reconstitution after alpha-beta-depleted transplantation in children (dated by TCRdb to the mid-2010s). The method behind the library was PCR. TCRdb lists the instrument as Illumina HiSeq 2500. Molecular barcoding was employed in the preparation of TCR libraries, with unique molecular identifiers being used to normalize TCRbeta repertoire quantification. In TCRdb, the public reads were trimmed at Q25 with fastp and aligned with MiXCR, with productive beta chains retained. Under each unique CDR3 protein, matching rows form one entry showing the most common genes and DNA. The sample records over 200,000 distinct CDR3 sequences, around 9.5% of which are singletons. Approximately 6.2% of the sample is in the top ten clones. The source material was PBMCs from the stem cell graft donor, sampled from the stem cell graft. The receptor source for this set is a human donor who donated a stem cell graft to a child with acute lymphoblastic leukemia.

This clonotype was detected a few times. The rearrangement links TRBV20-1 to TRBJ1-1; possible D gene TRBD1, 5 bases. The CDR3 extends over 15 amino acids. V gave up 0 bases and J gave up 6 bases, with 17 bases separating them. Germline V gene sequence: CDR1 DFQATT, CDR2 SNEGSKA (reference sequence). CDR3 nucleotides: TGCAGTGCTAGAGATCGCGCCAGGGAATTCTCTGAAGCTTTCTTT. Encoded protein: CSARDRAREFSEAFF.

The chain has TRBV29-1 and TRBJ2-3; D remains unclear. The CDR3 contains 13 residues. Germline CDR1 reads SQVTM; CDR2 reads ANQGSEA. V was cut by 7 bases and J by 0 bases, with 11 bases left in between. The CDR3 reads CSAALSSTDTQYF. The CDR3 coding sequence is TGCAGCGCCGCCCTTTCTAGCACAGATACGCAGTATTTT.

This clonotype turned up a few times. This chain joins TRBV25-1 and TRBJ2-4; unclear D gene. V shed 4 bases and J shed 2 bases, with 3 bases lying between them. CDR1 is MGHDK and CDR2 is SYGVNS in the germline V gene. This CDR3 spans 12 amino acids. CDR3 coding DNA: TGTGCCAGCAGTGTGTCCAAAAACATTCAGTACTTC. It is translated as CASSVSKNIQYF.

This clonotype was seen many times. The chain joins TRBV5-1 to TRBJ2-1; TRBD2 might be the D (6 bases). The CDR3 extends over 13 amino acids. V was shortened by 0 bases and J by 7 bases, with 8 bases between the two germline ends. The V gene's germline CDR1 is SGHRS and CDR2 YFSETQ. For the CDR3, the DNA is TGCGCCAGCAGCTTGGGGGGGAGGAATGAGCAGTTCTTC. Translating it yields CASSLGGRNEQFF.

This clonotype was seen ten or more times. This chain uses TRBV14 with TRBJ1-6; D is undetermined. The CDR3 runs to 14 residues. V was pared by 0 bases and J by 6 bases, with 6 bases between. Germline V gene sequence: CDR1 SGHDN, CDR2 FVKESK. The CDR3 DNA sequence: TGTGCCAGCAGCCAAGAAACGGTTAATTCACCCCTCCACTTT. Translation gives CASSQETVNSPLHF.

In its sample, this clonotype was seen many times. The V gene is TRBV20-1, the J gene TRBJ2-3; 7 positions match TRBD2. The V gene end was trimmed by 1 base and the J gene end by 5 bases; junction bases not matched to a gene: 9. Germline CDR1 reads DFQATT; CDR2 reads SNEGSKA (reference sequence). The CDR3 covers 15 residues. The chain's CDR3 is CSARVASGEGDTQYF. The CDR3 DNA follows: TGCAGTGCTAGAGTGGCCAGCGGGGAGGGAGATACGCAGTATTTT.

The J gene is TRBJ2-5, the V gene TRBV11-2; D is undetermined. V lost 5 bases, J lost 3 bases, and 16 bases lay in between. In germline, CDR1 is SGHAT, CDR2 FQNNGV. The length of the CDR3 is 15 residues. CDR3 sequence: CASSLTRRSEETQYF. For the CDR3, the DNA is TGTGCCAGCAGCCTCACACGCCGATCCGAAGAGACCCAGTACTTC.

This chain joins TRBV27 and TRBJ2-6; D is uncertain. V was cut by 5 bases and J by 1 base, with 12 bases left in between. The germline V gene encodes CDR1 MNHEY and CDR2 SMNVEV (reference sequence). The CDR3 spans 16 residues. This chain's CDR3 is CASSPRRSSGANVLTF. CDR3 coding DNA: TGTGCCAGCAGTCCGCGCCGGTCGTCTGGGGCCAACGTCCTGACTTTC.

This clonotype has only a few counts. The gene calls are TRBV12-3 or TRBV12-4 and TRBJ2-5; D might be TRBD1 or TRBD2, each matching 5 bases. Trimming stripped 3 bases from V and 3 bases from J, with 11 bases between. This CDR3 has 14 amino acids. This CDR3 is CASSFGTGEETQYF. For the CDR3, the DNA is TGTGCCAGCAGTTTTGGGACCGGGGAAGAGACCCAGTACTTC.

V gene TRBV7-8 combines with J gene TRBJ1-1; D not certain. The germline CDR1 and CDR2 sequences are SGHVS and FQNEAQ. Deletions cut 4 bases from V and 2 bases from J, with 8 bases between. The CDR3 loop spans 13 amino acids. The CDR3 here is CASSSEVNTEAFF. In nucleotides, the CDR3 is TGTGCCAGCAGCTCAGAGGTTAACACTGAAGCTTTCTTT.

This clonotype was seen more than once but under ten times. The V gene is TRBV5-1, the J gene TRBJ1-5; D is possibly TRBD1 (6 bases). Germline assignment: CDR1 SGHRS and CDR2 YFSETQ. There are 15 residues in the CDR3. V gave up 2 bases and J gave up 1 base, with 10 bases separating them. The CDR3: CASSFGGQSNQPQHF. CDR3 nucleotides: TGCGCCAGCAGCTTTGGGGGGCAGAGCAATCAGCCCCAGCATTTT. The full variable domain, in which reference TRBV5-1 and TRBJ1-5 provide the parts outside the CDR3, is KAGVTQTPRYLIKTRGQQVTLSCSPISGHRSVSWYQQTPGQGLQFLFEYFSETQRNKGNFPGRFSGRQFSNSRSEMNVSTLELGDSALYLCASSFGGQSNQPQHFGDGTRLSIL.

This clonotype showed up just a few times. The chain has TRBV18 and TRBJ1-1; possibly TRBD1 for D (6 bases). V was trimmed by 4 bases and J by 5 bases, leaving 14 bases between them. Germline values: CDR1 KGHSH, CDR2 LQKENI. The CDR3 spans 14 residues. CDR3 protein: CASSLRDDRTEAFF. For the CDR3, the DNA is TGTGCCAGCTCACTAAGGGACGACAGGACTGAAGCTTTCTTT.

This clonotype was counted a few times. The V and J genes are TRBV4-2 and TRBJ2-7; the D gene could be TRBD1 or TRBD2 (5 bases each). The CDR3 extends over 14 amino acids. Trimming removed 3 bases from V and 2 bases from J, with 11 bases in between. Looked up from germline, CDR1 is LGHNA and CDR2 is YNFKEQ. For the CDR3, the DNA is TGTGCCAGCAGCCAGGGACGGACGACCTACGAGCAGTACTTC. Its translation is CASSQGRTTYEQYF.

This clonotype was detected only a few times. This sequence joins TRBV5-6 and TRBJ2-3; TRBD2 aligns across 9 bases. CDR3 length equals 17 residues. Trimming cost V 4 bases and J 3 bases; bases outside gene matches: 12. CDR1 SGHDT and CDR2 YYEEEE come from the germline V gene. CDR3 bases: TGTGCCAGCAGCGACCAAGGGCTAGCGGGGATAACAGATACGCAGTATTTT. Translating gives CASSDQGLAGITDTQYF.

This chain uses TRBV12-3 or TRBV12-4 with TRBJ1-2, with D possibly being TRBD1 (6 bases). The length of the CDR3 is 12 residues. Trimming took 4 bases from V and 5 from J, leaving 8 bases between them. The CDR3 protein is CASSSRGYGYTF. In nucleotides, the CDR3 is TGTGCCAGCAGTTCCAGGGGATATGGCTACACCTTC.

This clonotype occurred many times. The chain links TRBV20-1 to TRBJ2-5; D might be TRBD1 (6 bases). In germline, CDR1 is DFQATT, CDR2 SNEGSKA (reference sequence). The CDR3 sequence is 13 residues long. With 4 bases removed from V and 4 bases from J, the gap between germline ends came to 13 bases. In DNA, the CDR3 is TGCAGTGCTACCACCCCAGGGGTAGAGACCCAGTACTTC. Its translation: CSATTPGVETQYF.

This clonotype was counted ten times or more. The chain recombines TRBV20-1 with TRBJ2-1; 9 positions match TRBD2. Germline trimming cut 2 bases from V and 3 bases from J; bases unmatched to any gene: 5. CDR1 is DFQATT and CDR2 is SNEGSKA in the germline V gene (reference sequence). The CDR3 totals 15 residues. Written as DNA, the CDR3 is TGCAGTGCTAGACCTTCTAGCGGGGTCTACAATGAGCAGTTCTTC. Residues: CSARPSSGVYNEQFF.

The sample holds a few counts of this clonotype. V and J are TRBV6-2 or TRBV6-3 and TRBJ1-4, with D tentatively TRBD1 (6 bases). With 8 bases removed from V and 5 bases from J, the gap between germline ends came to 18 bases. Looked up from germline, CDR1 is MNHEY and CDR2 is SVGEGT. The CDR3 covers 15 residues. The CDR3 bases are TGTGCCAGCCGGGAACCGGGACATCTGAATGAAAAACTGTTTTTT. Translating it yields CASREPGHLNEKLFF.

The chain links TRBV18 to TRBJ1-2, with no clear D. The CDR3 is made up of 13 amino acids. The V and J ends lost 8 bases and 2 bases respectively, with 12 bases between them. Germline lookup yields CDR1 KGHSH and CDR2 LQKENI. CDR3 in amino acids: CASPTSGNYGYTF. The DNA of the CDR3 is TGTGCCAGCCCCACCTCAGGCAACTATGGCTACACCTTC.

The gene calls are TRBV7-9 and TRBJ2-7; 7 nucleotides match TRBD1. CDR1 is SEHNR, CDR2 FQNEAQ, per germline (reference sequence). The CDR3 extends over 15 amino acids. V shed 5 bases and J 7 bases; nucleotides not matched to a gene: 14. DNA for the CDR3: TGTGCCAGCAGCACCTTTCAGGGGGTCTATTGGGAGCAGTACTTC. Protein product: CASSTFQGVYWEQYF.

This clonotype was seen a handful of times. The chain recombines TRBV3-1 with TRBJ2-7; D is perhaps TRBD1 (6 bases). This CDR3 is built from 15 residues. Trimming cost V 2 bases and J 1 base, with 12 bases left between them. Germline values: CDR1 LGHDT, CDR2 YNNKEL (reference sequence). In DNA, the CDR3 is TGTGCCAGCAGCCAACGCCCCGGGACATCCTACGAGCAGTACTTC. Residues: CASSQRPGTSYEQYF.

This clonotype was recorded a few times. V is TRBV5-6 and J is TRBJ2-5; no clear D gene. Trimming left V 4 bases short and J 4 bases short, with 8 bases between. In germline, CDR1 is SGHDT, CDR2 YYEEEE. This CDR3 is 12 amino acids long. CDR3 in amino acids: CASSPDRETQYF. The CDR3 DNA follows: TGTGCCAGCAGCCCCGATCGAGAGACCCAGTACTTC.

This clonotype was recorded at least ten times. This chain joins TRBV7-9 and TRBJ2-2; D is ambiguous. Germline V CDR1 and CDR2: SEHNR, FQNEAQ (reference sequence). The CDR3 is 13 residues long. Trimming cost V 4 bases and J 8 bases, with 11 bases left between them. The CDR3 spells CASSWTTSGELFF. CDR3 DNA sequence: TGTGCCAGCAGCTGGACCACCTCGGGGGAGCTGTTTTTT. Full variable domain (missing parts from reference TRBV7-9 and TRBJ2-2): DTGVSQNPRHKITKRGQNVTFRCDPISEHNRLYWYRQTLGQGPEFLTYFQNEAQLEKSRLLSDRFSAERPKGSFSTLEIQRTEQGDSAMYLCASSWTTSGELFFGEGSRLTVL.

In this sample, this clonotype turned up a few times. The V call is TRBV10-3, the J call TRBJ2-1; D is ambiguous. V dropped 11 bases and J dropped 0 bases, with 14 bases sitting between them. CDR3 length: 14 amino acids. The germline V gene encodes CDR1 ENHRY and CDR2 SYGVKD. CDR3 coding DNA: TGTGCCGCCTCCTCGGGCAGCTCCTACAATGAGCAGTTCTTC. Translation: CAASSGSSYNEQFF.

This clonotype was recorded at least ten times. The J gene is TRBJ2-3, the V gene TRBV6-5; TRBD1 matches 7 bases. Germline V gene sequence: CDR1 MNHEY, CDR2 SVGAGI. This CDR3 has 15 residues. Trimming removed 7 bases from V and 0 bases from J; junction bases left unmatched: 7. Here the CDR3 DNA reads TGTGCCAGCATCCTGCAGACAGGGAGCACAGATACGCAGTATTTT. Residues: CASILQTGSTDTQYF.

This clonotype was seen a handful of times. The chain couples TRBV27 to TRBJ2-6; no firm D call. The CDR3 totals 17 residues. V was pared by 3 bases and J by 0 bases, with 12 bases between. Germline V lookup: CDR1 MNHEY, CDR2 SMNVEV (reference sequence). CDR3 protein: CASSFQSVSSGANVLTF. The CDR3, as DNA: TGTGCCAGCAGTTTCCAGAGTGTTAGCTCTGGGGCCAACGTCCTGACTTTC.